This T cell receptor (beta chain) was recovered during a study of blood T cell repertoires in COVID-19. Assay: immunoSEQ multiplex PCR; the TCRdb copy retains only in-frame clones and omits some. In the table there are a few hundred thousand clones, 75% to 90% of which are singletons. Germline CDR1 and CDR2: LNHDA and SQIVND (reference sequence). Trimming stripped 6 bases from V and 5 bases from J, with 13 bases between. The length of the CDR3 is 13 residues. Study members were between about 18 and 95 years old and lived in 20 to 25 US regions. This chain joins TRBV19 and TRBJ2-5; D might be TRBD2 (6 bases). Input material: PBMCs or T cells enriched from blood (not recorded which). This TCR came from a woman between 18 and 29 years old who had recovered from COVID-19. CDR3 region: CASSPTRGETQYF. DNA for the CDR3: TGTGCCAGTAGCCCTACCCGGGGGGAGACCCAGTACTTC. The whole variable domain, filled in from reference TRBV19 and TRBJ2-5, reads DGGITQSPKYLFRKEGQNVTLSCEQNLNHDAMYWYRQDPGQGLRLIYYSQIVNDFQKGDIAEGYSVSREKKESFPLTVTSAQKNPTAFYLCASSPTRGETQYFGPGTRLLVL.